Listed here are 13 T cell receptor beta chains from one sample, sequenced in a study of shared clonotypes between healthy human individuals. The naive CD8 population came from CD45RO-negative cells selected for CCR7, without terminally differentiated effector memory CD45RA+ cells. Some clones are missing from TCRdb's copy, which holds only in-frame ones; the method was immunoSEQ multiplex PCR. The table records about 800,000 clones, about 97% of them present only once. Input material: naive CD8+ T cells sorted from blood. These receptors originate from a man between 25 and 39 years old in good health.

The rearrangement joins TRBV11-2 to TRBJ2-1; D gene ambiguous. CDR3 length equals 13 residues. In germline, CDR1 is SGHAT, CDR2 FQNNGV. V shed 1 base and J shed 5 bases, with 6 bases lying between them. The CDR3 region is CASSLVSHNEQFF. The DNA of the CDR3 is TGTGCCAGCAGCTTAGTCAGCCACAATGAGCAGTTCTTC.

In this sample, this clone turned up once. The chain recombines TRBV9 with TRBJ2-1, with D unresolved. The CDR3 is made up of 15 amino acids. The germline gives CDR1 SGDLS, CDR2 YYNGEE. V was trimmed by 4 bases and J by 5 bases, leaving 16 bases between them. This chain's CDR3 is CASSPKDPDHNEQFF. CDR3 sequence (DNA): TGTGCCAGCAGCCCAAAGGACCCGGACCACAATGAGCAGTTCTTC.

This chain uses TRBV2 with TRBJ1-3, with D possibly being TRBD1 (5 bases). CDR3 length: 16 residues. Trimming pared 0 bases from V and 4 bases from J, leaving 13 bases between. CDR1 SNHLY and CDR2 FYNNEI come from the germline V gene. CDR3 protein: CASSEALPGGGNTIYF. The CDR3 nucleotides read TGTGCCAGCAGTGAAGCGCTTCCGGGGGGAGGAAACACCATATATTTT.

CDR3 sequence: CAISEWQATNTEAFF. The CDR3 bases are TGTGCCATCAGTGAATGGCAGGCGACGAACACTGAAGCTTTCTTT. This chain connects TRBV10-3 to TRBJ1-1, with D uncertain. Trimming removed 3 bases from V and 1 base from J, with 12 bases in between. Germline CDR1 is ENHRY and CDR2 is SYGVKD. The CDR3 runs 15 residues.

The chain recombines TRBV19 with TRBJ1-1; D call uncertain. The length of the CDR3 is 11 residues. CDR1 is LNHDA, CDR2 SQIVND, per germline (reference sequence). The V end lost 6 bases, the J end lost 3 bases, and 5 bases lay between the germline ends. CDR3: CASRVDTEAFF. Written as DNA, the CDR3 is TGTGCCAGTAGGGTGGACACTGAAGCTTTCTTT.

This rearrangement joins TRBV12-2 to TRBJ2-1; the D call of TRBD2 is as the table states it, not checked on the DNA. TRBV12-2 is termed a pseudogene. CDR3 length: 18 residues. The CDR3, as DNA: TGTGCAAGTCGCTTAGCACCGTCAGGGCGGGAGGGGTACAATGAGCAGTTCTTC. Its protein product is CASRLAPSGREGYNEQFF.

The DNA of the CDR3 is TGTGCCAGCAGCTTGGCTTCTAGCGATACGCAGTATTTT. Protein: CASSLASSDTQYF. The chain combines TRBV7-7 with TRBJ2-3; possible D gene TRBD2, 5 bases. V dropped 3 bases and J dropped 6 bases, with 10 bases sitting between them. From germline, CDR1 is SSHAT and CDR2 FNYEAQ (reference sequence). This CDR3 has 13 residues.

The rearrangement links TRBV20-1 to TRBJ2-7; D gene unclear. Germline V CDR1 and CDR2: DFQATT, SNEGSKA (reference sequence). Trimming removed 6 bases at V and 4 bases at J, with 10 bases between. CDR3 length: 11 residues. In DNA form, the CDR3 reads TGCAGTGCCAAAATAGGTTACGAGCAGTACTTC. This gives the protein CSAKIGYEQYF.

This chain connects TRBV12-5 to TRBJ1-2, with TRBD1 as a possible D gene (5 bases). V dropped 1 base and J dropped 2 bases, with 14 bases sitting between them. Per germline, CDR1 LGHNT and CDR2 FRNRAP. CDR3 size: 16 residues. The CDR3 loop is CASGLADGGANYGYTF. CDR3 sequence (DNA): TGTGCTAGTGGTTTGGCGGACGGAGGGGCAAACTATGGCTACACCTTC.

The chain employs TRBV4-1 and TRBJ1-1; D call uncertain. The CDR3 is 13 amino acids. Trimming pared 1 base from V and 3 bases from J, leaving 6 bases between. Germline V gene sequence: CDR1 MGHRA, CDR2 YSYEKL. The CDR3: CASSQAPHTEAFF. For the CDR3, the DNA is TGCGCCAGCAGCCAAGCCCCCCACACTGAAGCTTTCTTT.

V gene TRBV4-1 combines with J gene TRBJ2-1; D is possibly TRBD1 or TRBD2 (5 bases each). CDR3 length equals 15 residues. Germline CDR1 and CDR2: MGHRA and YSYEKL. V dropped 10 bases and J dropped 0 bases, with 16 bases sitting between them. CDR3 amino acids: CATKTGDASYNEQFF. Here the CDR3 DNA reads TGCGCCACTAAAACCGGGGACGCCTCCTACAATGAGCAGTTCTTC.

The chain is built from TRBV7-2 and TRBJ2-1; TRBD2 matches 14 bases. The CDR3 consists of 18 residues. CDR1 SGHTA and CDR2 FQGNSA come from the germline V gene. Trimming cost V 5 bases and J 2 bases; bases outside gene matches: 8. The CDR3 is CASSGETSGRAPYNEQFF. The CDR3 DNA reads as TGTGCCAGCAGCGGGGAGACTAGCGGGAGGGCTCCCTACAATGAGCAGTTCTTC.

V usage is TRBV7-9 and J usage is TRBJ2-2; D call uncertain. V was cut by 3 bases and J by 7 bases, with 9 bases left in between. The CDR3 extends over 13 amino acids. The V gene's germline CDR1 is SEHNR and CDR2 FQNEAQ (reference sequence). The CDR3 nucleotides read TGTGCCAGCAGCTTGGATTACGGCGGGGAGCTGTTTTTT. Its translation: CASSLDYGGELFF.